This T cell receptor (beta chain) was sequenced during a study of beta chain features in type 1 diabetes. Findings of the study overall: A potential PCR bias toward shorter templates would be equal in patient and control samples. Across all four CD4+ subsets, people with type 1 diabetes showed modestly shorter TCRB CDR3s. More deletions and fewer insertions at VDJ junctions were found in patients with type 1 diabetes.

Sequenced material consisted of expressed TCRB transcripts (all of the isolated RNA was reverse transcribed). TCRdb's copy holds only in-frame clones and misses some; the assay was immunoSEQ multiplex PCR. The sample lists 640,000 or so clones, over 10% occurring once. Via CD45RO/CCR7/CD25/CD127/CD95/CD27, cells of the CD4+ naive, central memory, regulatory and stem cell-like memory subsets were sorted. The V gene end was trimmed by 4 bases and the J gene end by 3 bases; junction bases not matched to a gene: 3. The germline CDR1 and CDR2 sequences are SGHDN and FVKESK. The CDR3 is 13 residues long. A note on this clone: Its antigen is unknown.

This TCR was recovered from a man between 18 and 35 years old with type 1 diabetes. The chain couples TRBV14 to TRBJ2-7; TRBD1 aligns across 7 bases. The material sequenced was naive CD4+ T cells from blood. The CDR3 here is CASSPQGDYEQYF. DNA of the CDR3: TGTGCCAGCAGCCCTCAGGGGGACTACGAGCAGTACTTC.